This T cell receptor beta chain was observed in a study of blood T cell repertoires in COVID-19. Study context: Sites in the United States, Italy and Spain provided acute and convalescent COVID-19 samples. Sources were T cells, B-cell-depleted T cells, or PBMCs; the material itself was cDNA or gDNA.

Profiling relied on immunoSEQ multiplex PCR, and the TCRdb table lists in-frame clones only, not all of them. Of about 150,000 clones listed, approximately 90% are singletons. This clone was detected only once. Assignment of participants to cohorts was predicated upon participant-reported clinical history. Recovered participants had two consecutive negative NP/OP PCR tests, healthcare professional clearance, or symptom resolution. The germline CDR1 and CDR2 sequences are MDHEN and SYDVKM. Trimming took 8 bases from V and 3 from J, leaving 19 bases between them. This CDR3 has 15 residues. The source is a man over 45 who had recovered from COVID-19. The sample comprised PBMCs or T cells enriched from blood (not recorded which). The chain links TRBV28 to TRBJ1-2; the D gene is possibly TRBD1 (6 bases). Here the CDR3 DNA reads TGTGCCAGCCTTTCTCCCAATGACAGGCACTATGGCTACACCTTC. Its translation is CASLSPNDRHYGYTF.